This TCR beta chain was sequenced in a study of blood T cell repertoires in COVID-19. Whole-study context: There were acute and convalescent COVID-19 samples, and they came from the United States, Italy and Spain. PBMCs, B-cell-depleted T cells, or T cells provided the cDNA or gDNA that made up the material.

The authors' processing: The assay estimated nucleated cells by amplifying reference gene primers. Profiled with immunoSEQ multiplex PCR; TCRdb holds only in-frame clones, not every one. That table furnishes V, J and clone size, whereas the DNA furnished D and trimming. The top ten clones hold 3.5% to 4% of a sample with a few hundred thousand clones, approximately 86% of them seen once. Participants were aged about 18 to 90 years, lived in roughly 25 US areas, and enrolled virtually. The CDR3 runs 14 residues. CDR1 and CDR2 (germline): SGHNT, YYREEE (reference sequence). Trimming removed 2 bases from V and 0 bases from J, with 9 bases in between.

V is TRBV5-4 and J is TRBJ2-7; D is possibly TRBD2 (5 bases). Sequences were obtained from PBMCs or T cells enriched from blood (not recorded which). The receptor was isolated from a woman in her thirties or forties with acute COVID-19. The CDR3 protein is CASSLTGSSYEQYF. The CDR3 nucleotides read TGTGCCAGCAGCTTAACGGGAAGCTCCTACGAGCAGTACTTC.